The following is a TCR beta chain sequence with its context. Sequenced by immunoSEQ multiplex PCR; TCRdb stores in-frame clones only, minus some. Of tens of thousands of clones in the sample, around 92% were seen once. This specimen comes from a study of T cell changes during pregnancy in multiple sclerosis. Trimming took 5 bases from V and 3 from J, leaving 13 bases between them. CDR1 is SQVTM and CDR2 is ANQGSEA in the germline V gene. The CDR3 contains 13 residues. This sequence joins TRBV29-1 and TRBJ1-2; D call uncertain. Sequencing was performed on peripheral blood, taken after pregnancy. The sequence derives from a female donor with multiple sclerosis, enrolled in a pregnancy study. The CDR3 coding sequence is TGCAGCGTTCTGGGCAGTTGGGACTATGGCTACACCTTC. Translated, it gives CSVLGSWDYGYTF.